This passage covers 17 T cell receptor beta chains from one sample sequenced in a study of T cell repertoires in cytomegalovirus infection. TCRdb used MiXCR to reprocess the reads, holding one entry per CDR3 protein. This table holds some 230,000 distinct CDR3 sequences, roughly 23% found once. The sample was CD8+ T cells from PBMCs. These receptors were obtained from a human donor in good health (CMV status not recorded). Some clones in this sample may be carry-over from other donors' samples.

This clonotype turned up a few times. This chain uses TRBV6-2 or TRBV6-3 with TRBJ2-7, with D perhaps TRBD1 (5 bases). CDR1 is MNHEY and CDR2 is SVGEGT in the germline V gene. V was clipped by 6 bases and J by 3 bases, with 15 bases between them. The CDR3 contains 14 residues. The CDR3 DNA follows: TGTGCCAGCAGCCCCCAGGGCAGGGACTACGAGCAGTACTTC. Its protein is CASSPQGRDYEQYF.

This clonotype was recorded many times. The chain couples TRBV20-1 to TRBJ2-1; no clear D gene. Per the germline V gene, CDR1 is DFQATT and CDR2 is SNEGSKA (reference sequence). The CDR3 has 11 amino acids. Trimming removed 7 bases at V and 8 bases at J, with 12 bases between. The CDR3 DNA sequence: TGCAGTGTCCCAGTCGGGTATGAGCAGTTCTTC. Encoded protein: CSVPVGYEQFF.

The chain carries TRBV25-1 and TRBJ1-1, with 7 bases that match TRBD1. Germline assignment: CDR1 MGHDK and CDR2 SYGVNS. The CDR3 loop spans 13 amino acids. V gave up 5 bases and J gave up 4 bases; unmatched junction bases: 4. The CDR3 sequence is CASSPRDSTEAFF. For the CDR3, the DNA is TGTGCCAGCAGTCCTCGGGACAGCACTGAAGCTTTCTTT.

This clonotype was counted between two and nine times. The chain uses TRBV12-3 or TRBV12-4 and TRBJ1-4; D gene ambiguous. The CDR3 contains 14 residues. Trimming left V 8 bases short and J 0 bases short, with 10 bases between. CDR3 residues: CASSAQATNEKLFF. The DNA for the CDR3 is TGTGCCAGCTCAGCTCAGGCAACTAATGAAAAACTGTTTTTT.

V usage is TRBV7-9 and J usage is TRBJ1-4; D gene unclear. The CDR3 sequence is 16 residues long. Germline V gene lookup returns CDR1 SEHNR and CDR2 FQNEAQ (reference sequence). V was clipped by 1 base and J by 4 bases, with 13 bases between them. The CDR3 protein is CASSLGVTGFNEKLFF. CDR3 coding DNA: TGTGCCAGCAGCTTAGGTGTCACCGGCTTTAATGAAAAACTGTTTTTT.

This clonotype was counted only a few times. V gene TRBV5-6 combines with J gene TRBJ1-1, with a possible D match to TRBD1 (5 bases). There are 15 residues in the CDR3. Per germline, CDR1 SGHDT and CDR2 YYEEEE. V was cut by 6 bases and J by 3 bases, with 18 bases left in between. The CDR3 protein is CASITSWTTDTEAFF. As DNA, the CDR3 is TGTGCCAGCATTACCTCTTGGACAACAGACACTGAAGCTTTCTTT. The whole variable domain, filled in from reference TRBV5-6 and TRBJ1-1, reads DAGVTQSPTHLIKTRGQQVTLRCSPKSGHDTVSWYQQALGQGPQFIFQYYEEEERQRGNFPDRFSGHQFPNYSSELNVNALLLGDSALYLCASITSWTTDTEAFFGQGTRLTVV.

This clonotype has a count of ten or more. Here the CDR3 reads CASSLWGTGTTEAFF. The DNA of the CDR3 is TGTGCCAGCAGTTTATGGGGGACAGGGACCACTGAAGCTTTCTTT. The genes are TRBV28 and TRBJ1-1, with TRBD1 matching 9 bases. Germline V gene data show CDR1 as MDHEN and CDR2 as SYDVKM. This CDR3 has 15 residues. V trimming: 0 bases; J trimming: 4 bases; junction bases outside the gene matches: 3. The full variable domain, rest sourced from reference TRBV28 and TRBJ1-1, is DVKVTQSSRYLVKRTGEKVFLECVQDMDHENMFWYRQDPGLGLRLIYFSYDVKMKEKGDIPEGYSVSREKKERFSLILESASTNQTSMYLCASSLWGTGTTEAFFGQGTRLTVV.

The table lists this clonotype with many counts. The chain links TRBV2 to TRBJ2-1; D is ambiguous. The CDR3 has 10 amino acids. The germline gives CDR1 SNHLY, CDR2 FYNNEI. Deletions cut 4 bases from V and 10 bases from J, with 5 bases between. CDR3 sequence (DNA): TGTGCCAGCAGTGGCGGAGAGCAGTTCTTC. This codes for CASSGGEQFF.

The V call is TRBV2, the J call TRBJ2-7, with D perhaps matching TRBD1 (6 bases). CDR3 size: 13 residues. V was cut by 5 bases and J by 3 bases, with 11 bases left in between. Germline V CDR1 and CDR2: SNHLY, FYNNEI. CDR3 bases: TGTGCCAGCAGTTGGACAGCCGTCTACGAGCAGTACTTC. This sequence encodes CASSWTAVYEQYF.

This chain uses TRBV5-1 with TRBJ2-1, with 16 bases fitting TRBD2. This CDR3 has 18 amino acids. Per germline, CDR1 SGHRS and CDR2 YFSETQ. V was pared by 3 bases and J by 1 base, with 4 bases of the junction left unmatched. In DNA form, the CDR3 reads TGCGCCAGCAGCTGGGGGACTAGCGGGGGGGCATCCTACAATGAGCAGTTCTTC. Translating it yields CASSWGTSGGASYNEQFF.

J is TRBJ2-1 and V is TRBV20-1, with 7 bases lining up with TRBD2. Germline-derived CDR1 and CDR2 are DFQATT and SNEGSKA (reference sequence). With V trimmed by 3 bases and J by 3 bases, 11 bases remained unmatched. The CDR3 runs to 16 residues. For the CDR3, the DNA is TGCAGTGCTAGGCGAGGGAGCGGGGACCTCTACAATGAGCAGTTCTTC. Translated: CSARRGSGDLYNEQFF.

This clonotype occurred many times. The chain has TRBV14 and TRBJ1-1, with TRBD1 as a possible D gene (6 bases). V was shortened by 1 base and J by 1 base, with 7 bases between the two germline ends. This CDR3 region has 14 residues. Germline loops: CDR1 SGHDN, CDR2 FVKESK. The CDR3, as DNA: TGTGCCAGCAGCCAAGGGGGACAGAACACTGAAGCTTTCTTT. This codes for CASSQGGQNTEAFF.

DNA of the CDR3: TGTGCCAGCAGCTCCACTGGGGCTGGCGAGCAGTACTTC. Its protein product is CASSSTGAGEQYF. The chain carries TRBV11-3 and TRBJ2-7; D possibly corresponds to TRBD1 (5 bases). With 4 bases removed from V and 6 bases from J, the gap between germline ends came to 13 bases. The CDR3 totals 13 residues. Germline CDR1 SGHNT, CDR2 YENEEA.

On this clonotype: One end of the junction does not line up with germline, which may come from a read error. This chain uses TRBV19 with TRBJ1-6, with 8 positions matching TRBD1. The CDR3 runs 16 residues. The V gene's germline CDR1 is LNHDA and CDR2 SQIVND (reference sequence). The CDR3 DNA reads TGTGCCTGTAGTTTCTCAGGGGGCGGGTATAATTCACCCCTCCACTTT. Translated: CACSFSGGGYNSPLHF.

This clonotype was seen repeatedly, ten times or more. The chain couples TRBV29-1 to TRBJ2-5; D unresolved. V was clipped by 6 bases and J by 4 bases, with 6 bases between them. CDR1 and CDR2 from the germline V gene are SQVTM and ANQGSEA. The CDR3 is 10 amino acids. The CDR3 reads CSVPGETQYF. The CDR3 DNA is TGCAGCGTGCCCGGAGAGACCCAGTACTTC.

The V and J genes are TRBV13 and TRBJ2-5, with D possibly TRBD2 on 5 matching bases. Trimming cost V 5 bases and J 0 bases, with 19 bases left between them. Germline V gene sequence: CDR1 PRHDT, CDR2 FYEKMQ (reference sequence). This CDR3 has 17 residues. The CDR3 DNA reads as TGTGCCAGCAGCCCACCCCCTGGCGGGTTGTACCAAGAGACCCAGTACTTC. This sequence encodes CASSPPPGGLYQETQYF.

This clonotype was recorded a few times. The chain uses TRBV6-6 and TRBJ2-1; 11 bases are shared with TRBD2. The CDR3 sequence is 14 residues long. V was clipped by 2 bases and J by 8 bases; unmatched bases: 2. CDR1 and CDR2 from the germline V gene are MNHNY and SVGAGI (reference sequence). CDR3 region: CASSYTSGGDEQFF. DNA of the CDR3: TGTGCCAGCAGTTACACTAGCGGGGGTGATGAGCAGTTCTTC.